This T cell receptor beta chain was identified in a study of sequential checkpoint blockade in melanoma. Overall study context: Arm A got nivolumab then ipilimumab; arm B the reverse, 1:1.

This CDR3 comprises 13 residues. The germline gives CDR1 WNHNN, CDR2 SYGVQD (reference sequence). V lost 8 bases and J lost 3; bases outside the gene matches: 6. The repertoire was sequenced with immunoSEQ multiplex PCR; TCRdb's copy has only in-frame clones and lacks some. The data show some 9,100 clones, 55% to 85% seen once. This sample's treatment: randomized to nivolumab then ipilimumab (arm A) or the reverse (arm B). The chain joins TRBV10-1 to TRBJ1-2; 7 bases agree with TRBD1. The source of this sequence is a human donor with melanoma. Sequenced material: CD8+ T cells sorted from blood (inferred from file names), taken from a patient given nivolumab and ipilimumab in sequence. CDR3 protein: CASPQGIDYGYTF. The CDR3 DNA follows: TGCGCCAGCCCACAGGGGATTGACTATGGCTACACCTTC.